In this sample, the clone carrying this T cell receptor (beta chain) turned up a few times. As yet, its antigen is unknown. CDR3 length: 15 residues. Germline values: CDR1 SGHVS, CDR2 FQNEAQ. V was cut by 5 bases and J by 1 base, with 12 bases left in between. Then a second PCR, running about 6 to 12 cycles, was carried out with a sample-barcoded 5' primer and a J-beta primer mix. Tags on each cDNA molecule came from a template-switch adaptor with 12 random nucleotides. One entry per CDR3 protein, called by TCRdb with MiXCR from the 5' RACE reads. The table includes about 800,000 distinct CDR3 sequences, 25% detected once. The data originate from a study of blood T cells in healthy people across ages. General study findings and limits: Age showed a roughly linear inverse relationship with TCR beta diversity per million T cells.

These data were also reused for a study on T cells of mothers and their children. That report adds: All extracted RNA went into cDNA synthesis, approximately 1.4 ug per 15 ul. Every mother produced more than 8 million TCR beta CDR3 reads, whereas every child provided about 3 million.

This receptor was taken from a boy aged 10-17 years in good health. The sample comprised blood. The chain uses TRBV7-8 and TRBJ2-1; D call uncertain. CDR3 in amino acids: CASSPRSGSYNEQFF. The DNA for the CDR3 is TGTGCCAGCAGCCCGAGGAGTGGTTCCTACAATGAGCAGTTCTTC.